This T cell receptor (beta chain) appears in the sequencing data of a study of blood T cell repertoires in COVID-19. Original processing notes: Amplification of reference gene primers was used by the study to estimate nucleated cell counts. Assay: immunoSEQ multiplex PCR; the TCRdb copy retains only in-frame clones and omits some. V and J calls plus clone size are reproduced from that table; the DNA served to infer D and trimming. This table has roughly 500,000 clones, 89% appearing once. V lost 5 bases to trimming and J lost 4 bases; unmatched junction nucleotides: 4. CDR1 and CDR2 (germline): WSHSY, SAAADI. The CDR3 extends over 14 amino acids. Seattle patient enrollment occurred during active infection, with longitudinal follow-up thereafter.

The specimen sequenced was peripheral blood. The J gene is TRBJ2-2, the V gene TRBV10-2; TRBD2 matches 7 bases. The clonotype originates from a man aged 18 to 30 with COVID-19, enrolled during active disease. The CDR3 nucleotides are TGCGCCAGCAGTATCTCGGGGGGCACCGGGGAGCTGTTTTTT. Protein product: CASSISGGTGELFF.